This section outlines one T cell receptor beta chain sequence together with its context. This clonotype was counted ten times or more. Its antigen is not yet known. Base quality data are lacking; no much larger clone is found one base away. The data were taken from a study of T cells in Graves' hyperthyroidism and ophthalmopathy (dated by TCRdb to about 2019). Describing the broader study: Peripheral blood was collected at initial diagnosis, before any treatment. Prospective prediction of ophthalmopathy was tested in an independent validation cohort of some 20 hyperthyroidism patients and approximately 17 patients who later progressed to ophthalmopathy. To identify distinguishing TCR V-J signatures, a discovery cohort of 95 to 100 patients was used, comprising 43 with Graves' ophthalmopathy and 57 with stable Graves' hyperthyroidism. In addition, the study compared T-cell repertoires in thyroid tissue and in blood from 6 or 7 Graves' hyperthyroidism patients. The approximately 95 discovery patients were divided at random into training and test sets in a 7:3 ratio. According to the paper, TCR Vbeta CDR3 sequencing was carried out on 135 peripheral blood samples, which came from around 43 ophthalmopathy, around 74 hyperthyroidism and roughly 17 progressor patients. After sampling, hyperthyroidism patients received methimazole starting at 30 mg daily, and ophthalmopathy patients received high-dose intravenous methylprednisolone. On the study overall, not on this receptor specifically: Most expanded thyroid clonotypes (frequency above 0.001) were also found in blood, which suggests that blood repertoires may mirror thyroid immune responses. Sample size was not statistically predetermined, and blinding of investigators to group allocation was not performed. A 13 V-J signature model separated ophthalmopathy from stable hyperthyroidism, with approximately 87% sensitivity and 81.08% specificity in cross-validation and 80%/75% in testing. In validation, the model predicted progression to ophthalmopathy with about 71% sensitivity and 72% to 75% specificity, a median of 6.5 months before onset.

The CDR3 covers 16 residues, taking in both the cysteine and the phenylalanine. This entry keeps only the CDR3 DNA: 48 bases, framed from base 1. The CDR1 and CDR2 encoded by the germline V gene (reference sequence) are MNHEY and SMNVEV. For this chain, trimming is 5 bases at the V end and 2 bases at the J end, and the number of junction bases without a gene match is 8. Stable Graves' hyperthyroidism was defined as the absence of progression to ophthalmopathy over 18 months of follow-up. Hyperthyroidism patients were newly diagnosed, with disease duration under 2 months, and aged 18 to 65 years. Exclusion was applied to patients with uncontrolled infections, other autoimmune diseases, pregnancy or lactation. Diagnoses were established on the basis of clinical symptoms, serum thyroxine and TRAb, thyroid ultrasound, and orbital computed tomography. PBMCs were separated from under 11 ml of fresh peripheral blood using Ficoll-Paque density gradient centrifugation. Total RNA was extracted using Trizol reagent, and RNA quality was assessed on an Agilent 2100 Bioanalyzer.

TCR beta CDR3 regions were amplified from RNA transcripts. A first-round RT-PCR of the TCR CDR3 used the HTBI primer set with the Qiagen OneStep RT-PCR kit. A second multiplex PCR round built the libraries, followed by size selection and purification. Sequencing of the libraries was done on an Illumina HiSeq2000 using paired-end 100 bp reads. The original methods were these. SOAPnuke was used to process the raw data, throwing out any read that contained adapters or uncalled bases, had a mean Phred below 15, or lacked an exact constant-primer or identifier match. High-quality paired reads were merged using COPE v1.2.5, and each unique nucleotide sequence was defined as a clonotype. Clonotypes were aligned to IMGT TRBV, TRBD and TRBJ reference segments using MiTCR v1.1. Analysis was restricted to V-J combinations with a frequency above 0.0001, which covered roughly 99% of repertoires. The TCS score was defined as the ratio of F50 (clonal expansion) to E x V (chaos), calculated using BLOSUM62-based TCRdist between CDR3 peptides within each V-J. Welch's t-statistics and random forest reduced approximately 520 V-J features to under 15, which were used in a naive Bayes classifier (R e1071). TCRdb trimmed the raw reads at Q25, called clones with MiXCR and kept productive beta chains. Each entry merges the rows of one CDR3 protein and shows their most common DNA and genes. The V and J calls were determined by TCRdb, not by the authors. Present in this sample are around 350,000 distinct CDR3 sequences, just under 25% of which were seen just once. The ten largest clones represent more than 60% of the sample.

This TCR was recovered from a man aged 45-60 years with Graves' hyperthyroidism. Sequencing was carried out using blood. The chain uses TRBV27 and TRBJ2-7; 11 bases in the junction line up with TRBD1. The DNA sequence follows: TGTGCCAGCAGTCTAAAACCGGGACAGGGGGCCTACGAGCAGTACTTC. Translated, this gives CASSLKPGQGAYEQYF.